The 8 T cell receptor beta chains given below trace back to one sample, sequenced in a study of CD8+ T cells in alopecia areata. Reverse transcribed after extraction, RNA yielded cDNA as the sequencing template. Repertoires were generated with immunoSEQ multiplex PCR, while TCRdb's copy carries only in-frame clones and drops some. The table has 120,000 to 150,000 clones, roughly 44% seen once. The sample taken for sequencing was CD4+ T cells sorted from blood. The receptors were sampled from a human donor with alopecia areata.

V and J are TRBV9 and TRBJ2-5; D possibly corresponds to TRBD2 (7 bases). The germline V gene encodes CDR1 SGDLS and CDR2 YYNGEE. This CDR3 is built from 17 residues. With 0 bases removed from V and 5 bases from J, the gap between germline ends came to 20 bases. The CDR3 reads CASSVDPREGVRETQYF. The CDR3 bases are TGTGCCAGCAGCGTAGACCCAAGGGAGGGGGTAAGGGAGACCCAGTACTTC.

The chain uses TRBV9 and TRBJ2-4; perhaps TRBD2 as D (5 bases). CDR3 length: 14 amino acids. Germline assignment: CDR1 SGDLS and CDR2 YYNGEE. With 4 bases removed from V and 7 bases from J, the gap between germline ends came to 15 bases. The CDR3 DNA reads TGTGCCAGCAGCCCACTAGGTCTGGGGAACATTCAGTACTTC. Its translation is CASSPLGLGNIQYF.

Ten or more counts support this clone. This chain joins TRBV4-1 and TRBJ2-7; unclear D gene. Trimming cost V 4 bases and J 7 bases, with 14 bases left between them. This CDR3 has 13 residues. Germline V gene data show CDR1 as MGHRA and CDR2 as YSYEKL. The CDR3 here is CASSPLDPAEQYF. CDR3 nucleotides: TGCGCCAGCAGCCCTTTGGACCCAGCAGAGCAGTACTTC.

The rearrangement links TRBV11-1 to TRBJ2-1; D is unclear. The germline CDR1 and CDR2 sequences are SGHAT and FQDESV (reference sequence). V was shortened by 4 bases and J by 7 bases, with 11 bases between the two germline ends. This CDR3 is built from 13 residues. CDR3 residues: CASSSQDGNEQFF. The CDR3 DNA reads as TGTGCCAGCAGCTCTCAGGACGGGAATGAGCAGTTCTTC.

The chain combines TRBV7-2 with TRBJ1-2, with 9 positions matching TRBD1. CDR1 is SGHTA, CDR2 FQGNSA, per germline. The V gene end was trimmed by 0 bases and the J gene end by 4 bases; junction bases not matched to a gene: 0. CDR3 length equals 14 residues. CDR3 protein: CASSLATGGYGYTF. CDR3 coding DNA: TGTGCCAGCAGCTTAGCGACAGGGGGCTATGGCTACACCTTC.

This clone was counted many times. V is TRBV29-1 and J is TRBJ2-2; D possibly uses TRBD1 or TRBD2 (5 bases each). This CDR3 region has 12 residues. Germline CDR1 reads SQVTM; CDR2 reads ANQGSEA. The V gene lost 7 bases and the J gene lost 4 bases, with 10 bases spanning the gap. CDR3 sequence: CSAGAATGELFF. CDR3 sequence (DNA): TGCAGCGCCGGGGCGGCCACCGGGGAGCTGTTTTTT.

In DNA, the CDR3 is TGTGCCAGCAGTTACCAATTCGAAGCTTTCTTT. It specifies CASSYQFEAFF. The rearrangement joins TRBV28 to TRBJ1-1; D gene unclear. Trimming shortened V by 4 bases and J by 8 bases, and 8 bases separated the two germline ends. This CDR3 is built from 11 residues. Germline lookup yields CDR1 MDHEN and CDR2 SYDVKM.

This rearrangement joins TRBV7-9 to TRBJ2-1, with 8 bases aligning to TRBD2. Germline CDR1 is SEHNR and CDR2 is FQNEAQ (reference sequence). After removal of 4 bases from V and 1 base from J, the junction contained 3 bases not matched to a gene. The CDR3 is 15 residues long. The CDR3, as DNA: TGTGCCAGCAGCTCAAGCGGGAGATCCTACAATGAGCAGTTCTTC. Translation: CASSSSGRSYNEQFF.